What follows is one T cell receptor beta chain and its context. The sample comes from a study of shared clonotypes between healthy human individuals. Study-wide context: CD8 memory received one plate per donor, CD8 naive two, CD4 memory three and CD4 naive three.

Under the authors' procedure: Filtering was not the same, since immunoSEQ gave junction-only sequences without quality scores. TCRdb's table, derived via immunoSEQ multiplex PCR, lists solely in-frame clones and lacks some. V and J calls and clone size are those listed in that table; D and trimming were worked out from the DNA. Of some 1,400,000 clones in the sample, around 97% were seen once. The CDR3 loop spans 14 amino acids. Germline V gene lookup returns CDR1 SGHRS and CDR2 YFSETQ. With 1 base removed from V and 6 bases from J, the gap between germline ends came to 12 bases. The rearrangement uses TRBV5-1 and TRBJ2-3; D possibly corresponds to TRBD1 (5 bases). Source material: naive CD4+ T cells sorted from blood. As for subset: CD45RA+ positively selected. This receptor was obtained from a man aged 25-40 years in good health. CDR3 nucleotides: TGCGCCAGCAGCTTGACAGGTTTTGGGGATACGCAGTATTTT. Residues: CASSLTGFGDTQYF.